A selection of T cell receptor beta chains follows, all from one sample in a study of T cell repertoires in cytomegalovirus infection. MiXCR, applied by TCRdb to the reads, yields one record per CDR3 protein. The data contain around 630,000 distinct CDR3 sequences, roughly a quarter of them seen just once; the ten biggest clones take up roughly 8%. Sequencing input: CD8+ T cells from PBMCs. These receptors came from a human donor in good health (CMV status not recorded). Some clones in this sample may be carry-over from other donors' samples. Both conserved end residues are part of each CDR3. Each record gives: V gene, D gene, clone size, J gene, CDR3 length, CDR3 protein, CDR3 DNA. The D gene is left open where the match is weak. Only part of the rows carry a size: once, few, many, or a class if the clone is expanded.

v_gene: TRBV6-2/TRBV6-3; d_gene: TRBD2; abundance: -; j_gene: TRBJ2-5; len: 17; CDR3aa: CVSSYSAAGGRKETQYF; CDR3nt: TGTGTCAGCAGTTACTCTGCAGCGGGGGGGCGTAAAGAGACCCAGTACTTC
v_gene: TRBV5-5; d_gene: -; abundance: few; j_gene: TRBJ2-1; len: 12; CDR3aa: CASIEDGYEQFF; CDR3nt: TGTGCCAGCATCGAGGATGGATATGAGCAGTTCTTC
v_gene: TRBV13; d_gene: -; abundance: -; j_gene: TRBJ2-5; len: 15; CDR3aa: CASSPFRTGQETQYF; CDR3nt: TGTGCCAGCAGCCCTTTTCGAACAGGGCAAGAGACCCAGTACTTC
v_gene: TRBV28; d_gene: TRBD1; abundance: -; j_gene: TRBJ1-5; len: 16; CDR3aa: CASSERDRGINQPQHF; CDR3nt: TGTGCCAGCAGTGAAAGGGACAGGGGGATTAATCAGCCCCAGCATTTT
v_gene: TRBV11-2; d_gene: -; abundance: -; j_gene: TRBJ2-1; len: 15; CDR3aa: CASSLVQAATTEQFF; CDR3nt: TGTGCCAGCAGCTTAGTACAGGCCGCTACAACGGAGCAGTTCTTC
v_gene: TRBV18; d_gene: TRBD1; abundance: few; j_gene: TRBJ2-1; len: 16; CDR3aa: CASSPPDRGRRNEQFF; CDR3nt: TGTGCCAGCTCACCCCCGGACAGGGGGCGCAGAAATGAGCAGTTCTTC
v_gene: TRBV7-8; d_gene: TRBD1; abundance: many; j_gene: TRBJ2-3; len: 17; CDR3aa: CASSPEPGQSFTDTQYF; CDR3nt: TGTGCCAGCAGCCCAGAGCCGGGACAGAGCTTCACAGATACGCAGTATTTT
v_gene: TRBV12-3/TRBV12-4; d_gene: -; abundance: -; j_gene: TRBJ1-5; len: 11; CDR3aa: CASSRGAAQHF; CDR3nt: TGTGCCAGCAGCCGGGGAGCAGCCCAGCATTTT
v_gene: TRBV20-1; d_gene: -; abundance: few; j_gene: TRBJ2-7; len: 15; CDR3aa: CSAGGLGSYGYEQYF; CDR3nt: TGCAGTGCAGGGGGTCTCGGGAGTTATGGGTACGAGCAGTACTTC
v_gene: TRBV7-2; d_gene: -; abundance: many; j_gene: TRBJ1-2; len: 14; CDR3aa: CAISAYGAPGGYTF; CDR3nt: TGTGCCATCTCAGCTTATGGGGCTCCAGGTGGCTACACCTTC
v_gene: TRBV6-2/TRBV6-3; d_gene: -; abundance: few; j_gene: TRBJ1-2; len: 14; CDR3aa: CASSYSDTFYGYTF; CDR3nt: TGTGCCAGCAGTTACTCGGACACCTTCTATGGCTACACCTTC
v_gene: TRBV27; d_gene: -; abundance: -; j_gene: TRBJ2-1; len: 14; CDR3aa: CASSAGILYNEQFF; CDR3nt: TGTGCCAGCAGTGCCGGGATTCTGTACAATGAGCAGTTCTTC
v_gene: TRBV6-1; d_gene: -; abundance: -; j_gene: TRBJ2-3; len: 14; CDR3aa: CASRGTLSTDTQYF; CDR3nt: TGTGCCAGCCGGGGGACACTATCCACAGATACGCAGTATTTT
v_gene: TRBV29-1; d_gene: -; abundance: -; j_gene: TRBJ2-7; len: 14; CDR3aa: CSVALDGALSEQYF; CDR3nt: TGCAGCGTTGCCTTGGACGGCGCCCTGAGCGAGCAGTACTTC
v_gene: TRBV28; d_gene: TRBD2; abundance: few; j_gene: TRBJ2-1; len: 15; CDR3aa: CASSPLATYYNEQFF; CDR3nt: TGTGCCAGCAGTCCACTAGCGACTTACTACAATGAGCAGTTCTTC
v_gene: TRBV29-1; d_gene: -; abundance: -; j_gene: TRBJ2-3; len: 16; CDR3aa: CSVELFVEGSTDTQYF; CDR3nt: TGCAGCGTTGAGCTATTCGTAGAGGGGAGCACAGATACGCAGTATTTT
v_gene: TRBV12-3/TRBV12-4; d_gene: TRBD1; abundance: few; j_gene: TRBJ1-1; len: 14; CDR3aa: CASSVGTANTEAFF; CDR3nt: TGTGCCAGCAGTGTCGGGACAGCGAACACTGAAGCTTTCTTT
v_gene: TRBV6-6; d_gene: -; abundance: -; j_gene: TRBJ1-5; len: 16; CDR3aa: CASSSRVGAGNQPQHF; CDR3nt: TGTGCCAGCAGTTCCCGGGTTGGGGCGGGCAATCAGCCCCAGCATTTT
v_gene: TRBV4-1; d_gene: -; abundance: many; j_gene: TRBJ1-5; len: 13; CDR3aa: CASSPDRNQPQHF; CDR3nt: TGCGCCAGCAGCCCCGACCGAAATCAGCCCCAGCATTTT
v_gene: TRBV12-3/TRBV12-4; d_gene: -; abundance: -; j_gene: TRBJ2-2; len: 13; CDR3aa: CASSPGIIGELFF; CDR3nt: TGTGCCAGCAGCCCAGGGATCATCGGGGAGCTGTTTTTT
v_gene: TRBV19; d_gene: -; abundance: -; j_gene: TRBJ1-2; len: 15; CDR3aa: CASLWVKQGNYGYTF; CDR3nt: TGTGCCAGCCTCTGGGTCAAACAGGGAAACTATGGCTACACCTTC
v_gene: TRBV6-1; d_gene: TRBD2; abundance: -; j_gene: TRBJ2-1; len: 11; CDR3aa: CASRRGVEQFF; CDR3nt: TGTGCCAGCAGGCGGGGGGTTGAGCAGTTCTTC
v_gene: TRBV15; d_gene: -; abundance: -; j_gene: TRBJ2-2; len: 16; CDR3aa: CATSPRRTSNTGELFF; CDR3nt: TGTGCCACCAGCCCCCGAAGGACGTCGAACACCGGGGAGCTGTTTTTT
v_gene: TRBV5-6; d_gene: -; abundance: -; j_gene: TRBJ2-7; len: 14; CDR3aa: CASSMDSSSYEQYF; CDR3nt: TGTGCCAGCAGCATGGACTCTAGCTCCTACGAGCAGTACTTC
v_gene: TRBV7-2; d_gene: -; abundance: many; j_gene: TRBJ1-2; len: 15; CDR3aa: CASSLGSDRSYGYTF; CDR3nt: TGTGCCAGCAGCTTAGGATCAGACAGGAGCTATGGCTACACCTTC
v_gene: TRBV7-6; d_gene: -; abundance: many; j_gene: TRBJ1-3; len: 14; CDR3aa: CASSLRGGRNTIYF; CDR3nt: TGTGCCAGCAGCTTACGGGGCGGTAGAAACACCATATATTTT
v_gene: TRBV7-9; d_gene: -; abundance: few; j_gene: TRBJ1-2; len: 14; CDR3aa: CASSPRPGEDGYTF; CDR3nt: TGTGCCAGCAGCCCCAGGCCAGGGGAGGATGGCTACACCTTC
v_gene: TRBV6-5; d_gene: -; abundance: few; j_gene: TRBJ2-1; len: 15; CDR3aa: CASSLNPGPMNEQFF; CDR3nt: TGTGCCAGCAGTCTAAATCCGGGACCGATGAATGAGCAGTTCTTC
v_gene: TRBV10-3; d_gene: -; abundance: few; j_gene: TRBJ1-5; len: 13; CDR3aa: CAISESDYQPQHF; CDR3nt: TGTGCCATCAGTGAGTCAGACTATCAGCCCCAGCATTTT
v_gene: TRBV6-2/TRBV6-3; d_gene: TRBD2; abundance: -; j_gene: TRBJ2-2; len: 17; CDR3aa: CASSHGLAGLNTGELFF; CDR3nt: TGTGCCAGCAGTCACGGACTAGCGGGGCTGAACACCGGGGAGCTGTTTTTT
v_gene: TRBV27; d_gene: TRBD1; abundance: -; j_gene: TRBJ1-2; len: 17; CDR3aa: CANSARGRGIFYYGYTF; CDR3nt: TGTGCCAACAGTGCCCGGGGCAGGGGGATCTTCTACTATGGCTACACCTTC
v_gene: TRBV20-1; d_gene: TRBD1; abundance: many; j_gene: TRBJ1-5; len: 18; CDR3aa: CSARDYLALEGTGISQHF; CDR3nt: TGCAGTGCTAGAGATTATCTGGCTCTAGAGGGGACAGGCATCTCCCAGCATTTT
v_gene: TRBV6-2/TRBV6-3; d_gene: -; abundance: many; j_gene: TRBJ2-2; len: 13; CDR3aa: CASSYGGPGELFF; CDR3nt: TGTGCCAGCAGTTACGGGGGGCCCGGGGAGCTGTTTTTT
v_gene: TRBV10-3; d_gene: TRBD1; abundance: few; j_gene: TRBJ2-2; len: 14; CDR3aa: CATSDRAITGELFF; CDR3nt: TGTGCCACCTCGGACAGGGCGATCACCGGGGAGCTGTTTTTT
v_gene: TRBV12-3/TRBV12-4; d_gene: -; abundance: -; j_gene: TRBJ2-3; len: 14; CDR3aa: CASSQRTVADTQYF; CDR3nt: TGTGCCAGCAGTCAACGGACAGTTGCGGATACGCAGTATTTT
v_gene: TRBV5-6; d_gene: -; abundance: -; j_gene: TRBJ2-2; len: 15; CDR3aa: CASSLAPGNTGELFF; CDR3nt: TGTGCCAGCAGCTTGGCACCGGGGAACACCGGGGAGCTGTTTTTT
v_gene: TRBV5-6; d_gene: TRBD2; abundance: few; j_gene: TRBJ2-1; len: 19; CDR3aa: CASSFPTSGGRTSYNEQFF; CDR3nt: TGTGCCAGCAGCTTCCCGACTAGCGGGGGCCGTACCTCCTACAATGAGCAGTTCTTC
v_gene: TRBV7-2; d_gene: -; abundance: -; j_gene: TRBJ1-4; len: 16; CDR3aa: CASSLARQGVQEKLFF; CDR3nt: TGTGCCAGCAGCTTAGCGCGCCAGGGTGTGCAGGAAAAACTGTTTTTT
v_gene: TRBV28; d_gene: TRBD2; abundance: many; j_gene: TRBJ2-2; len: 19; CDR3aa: CASSEGPSGGGSNTGELFF; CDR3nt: TGTGCCAGCAGTGAGGGCCCTAGCGGGGGGGGTTCGAACACCGGGGAGCTGTTTTTT
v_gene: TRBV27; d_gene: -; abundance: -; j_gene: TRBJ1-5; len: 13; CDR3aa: CASSSTTHQPQHF; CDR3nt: TGTGCCAGCAGTTCAACGACGCATCAGCCCCAGCATTTT
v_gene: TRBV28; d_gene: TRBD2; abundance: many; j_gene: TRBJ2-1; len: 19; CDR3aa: CASSISPGRSGGLYNEQFF; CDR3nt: TGTGCCAGCAGTATTAGCCCGGGACGAAGCGGGGGGCTTTACAATGAGCAGTTCTTC
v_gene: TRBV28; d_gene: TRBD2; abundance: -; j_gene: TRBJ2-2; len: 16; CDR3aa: CASSTELAGHTGELFF; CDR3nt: TGTGCCAGCAGTACTGAACTAGCGGGGCACACCGGGGAGCTGTTTTTT
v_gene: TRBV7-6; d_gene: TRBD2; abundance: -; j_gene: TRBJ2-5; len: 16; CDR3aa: CASSRPPGLATETQYF; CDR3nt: TGTGCCAGCAGCCGCCCTCCCGGACTAGCAACTGAGACCCAGTACTTC
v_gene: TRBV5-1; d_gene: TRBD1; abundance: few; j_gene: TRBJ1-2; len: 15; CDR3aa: CASSLTGGFDYGYTF; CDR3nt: TGCGCCAGCAGCTTGACAGGGGGATTTGACTATGGCTACACCTTC
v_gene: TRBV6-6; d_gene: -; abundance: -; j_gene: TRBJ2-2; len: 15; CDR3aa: CASRGGMRVTGELFF; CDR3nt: TGTGCCAGCAGAGGGGGGATGCGTGTAACCGGGGAGCTGTTTTTT
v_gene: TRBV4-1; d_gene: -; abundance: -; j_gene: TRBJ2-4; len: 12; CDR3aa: CASSQAENIQYF; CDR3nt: TGCGCCAGCAGCCAAGCTGAAAACATTCAGTACTTC
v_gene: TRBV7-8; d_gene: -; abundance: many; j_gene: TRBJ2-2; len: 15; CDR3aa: CASSLQTENTGELFF; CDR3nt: TGTGCCAGCAGCCTACAGACAGAGAACACCGGGGAGCTGTTTTTT
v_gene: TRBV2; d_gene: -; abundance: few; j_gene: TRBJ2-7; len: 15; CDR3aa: CASSEALSGNYEQYF; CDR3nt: TGTGCCAGCAGTGAAGCGCTTTCAGGAAACTACGAGCAGTACTTC
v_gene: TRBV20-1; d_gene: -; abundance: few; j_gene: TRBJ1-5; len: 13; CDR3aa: CSAEADSNQPQHF; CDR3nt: TGCAGTGCCGAGGCAGATAGCAATCAGCCCCAGCATTTT
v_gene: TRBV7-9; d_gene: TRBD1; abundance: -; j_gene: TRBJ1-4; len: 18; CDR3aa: CASSSDRGPFRHGEKLFF; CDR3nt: TGTGCCAGCAGCTCGGACAGGGGGCCTTTTCGGCATGGGGAAAAACTGTTTTTT
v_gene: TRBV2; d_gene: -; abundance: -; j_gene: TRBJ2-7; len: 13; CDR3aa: CASRTGPTVLLYF; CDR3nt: TGTGCCAGCAGGACCGGCCCCACGGTTTTGTTGTACTTC
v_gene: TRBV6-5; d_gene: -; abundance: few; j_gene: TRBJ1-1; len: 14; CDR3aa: CASSARGGHTEAFF; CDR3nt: TGTGCCAGCAGTGCCCGGGGGGGCCACACTGAAGCTTTCTTT
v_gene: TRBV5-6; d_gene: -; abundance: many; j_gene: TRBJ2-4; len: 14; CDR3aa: CASSLEGQGDIQYF; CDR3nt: TGTGCCAGCAGCTTGGAGGGGCAGGGAGACATTCAGTACTTC
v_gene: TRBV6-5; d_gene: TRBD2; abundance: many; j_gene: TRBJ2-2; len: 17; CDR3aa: CASSYSAGGLNTGELFF; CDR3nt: TGTGCCAGCAGTTACTCGGCGGGGGGTCTGAACACCGGGGAGCTGTTTTTT
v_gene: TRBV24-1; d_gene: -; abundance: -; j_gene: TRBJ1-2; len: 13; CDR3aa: CATSSDRNYGYTF; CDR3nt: TGTGCCACCAGCTCGGACAGAAACTATGGCTACACCTTC